The source of this T cell receptor (beta chain) is a study of neoadjuvant anti-PD-1 for oral cavity cancer. The CDR3 consists of 14 residues. Unmatched junction bases numbered 2, after V lost 3 bases and J lost 0 bases. The germline V gene encodes CDR1 GTSNPN and CDR2 SVGIG (reference sequence). The data were produced by immunoSEQ multiplex PCR, yet TCRdb's version contains in-frame clones alone and is incomplete. The repertoire holds about 14,000 clones, about 69% seen once, with less than 3.5% in the top ten. Findings and caveats of the study: Pretreatment Treg/Th17 ratio correlated inversely with post-treatment tumor clonality.

About this clone itself: Antigen: not known.

Sequencing was performed on PBMCs, taken before nivolumab (anti-PD-1) treatment. The V call is TRBV30, the J call TRBJ2-3, with 8 bases aligning to TRBD2. The receptor's source is a person between 35 and 79 years old with oral cavity squamous cell carcinoma. This CDR3 reads CAWRTSVSTDTQYF. The CDR3 DNA sequence: TGTGCCTGGAGGACTAGCGTAAGCACAGATACGCAGTATTTT. Complete variable domain (other parts from reference TRBV30 and TRBJ2-3): SQTIHQWPATLVQPVGSPLSLECTVEGTSNPNLYWYRQAAGRGLQLLFYSVGIGQISSEVPQNLSASRPQDRQFILSSKKLLLSDSGFYLCAWRTSVSTDTQYFGPGTRLTVL.